The 28 T cell receptor beta chains listed next were all sequenced from one sample in a study of shared clonotypes between healthy human individuals (dated by TCRdb to 2019 to 2021). For the CD8 naive samples, CD45RO-negative cells were positively selected for CCR7, yielding a CD45RA+CCR7+ population from which TemRA cells were excluded. The library was prepared using the immunoSEQ multiplex PCR assay. Imported from immuneACCESS, the table was reduced by TCRdb to in-frame sequences with V and J called. These copies leave out some clones; in studies compared against another copy, an unresolved V gene accounts for under half, and the cause of the remainder is not known. Counted in this sample were roughly 1,800,000 clones; about 95% of them appeared once. Jointly, the top ten make up 1% to 1.5% of the sample. Material for sequencing was naive CD8+ T cells sorted from blood. The cell subset or site label, as the study defines it: CD45RA+CCR7+. These receptors were collected from a man aged 18 to 29 in good health.

This sequence joins TRBV13 and TRBJ2-7, with 10 nucleotides matching TRBD1. CDR1 and CDR2 (germline): PRHDT, FYEKMQ (reference sequence). V gave up 5 bases and J gave up 1 base; unmatched junction bases: 8. The CDR3 loop spans 16 amino acids. Written as DNA, the CDR3 is TGTGCCAGCAGCGAGGGACAGGGGTCCCCTTCCTACGAGCAGTACTTC. Protein: CASSEGQGSPSYEQYF.

The chain uses TRBV6-1 and TRBJ2-2; 8 nucleotides line up with TRBD1. Trimming cost V 1 base and J 3 bases; bases outside gene matches: 4. This CDR3 spans 16 amino acids. Looked up from germline, CDR1 is MNHNS and CDR2 is SASEGT. CDR3 residues: CASSEGPGGYTGELFF. In DNA, the CDR3 is TGTGCCAGCAGTGAAGGCCCAGGGGGCTACACCGGGGAGCTGTTTTTT.

The chain recombines TRBV4-1 with TRBJ1-2, with TRBD1 as a possible D gene (5 bases). The CDR3 totals 13 residues. Trimming removed 3 bases at V and 3 bases at J, with 8 bases between. The V gene's germline CDR1 is MGHRA and CDR2 YSYEKL. CDR3 in amino acids: CASSHGGDYGYTF. The CDR3 DNA reads TGCGCCAGCAGCCACGGGGGGGACTATGGCTACACCTTC.

About this clone itself: The sample holds other DNA sequences that translate to the same CDR3. This chain links TRBV27 with TRBJ1-1; no clear D. The CDR3 extends over 13 amino acids. The germline V and J ends were trimmed by 1 base and 2 bases, with 5 bases remaining between them. CDR1 and CDR2 (germline): MNHEY, SMNVEV (reference sequence). CDR3 DNA: TGTGCCAGCAGTTTATGGGAAAACACTGAAGCTTTCTTT. Its translation: CASSLWENTEAFF.

Comments on this clone: This same CDR3 is encoded by further DNA sequences in the sample. CDR3 sequence: CASSYGQGGYEQYF. In DNA, the CDR3 is TGCGCCAGCAGCTACGGACAGGGGGGCTACGAGCAGTACTTC. The V and J genes are TRBV5-1 and TRBJ2-7, with 10 bases fitting TRBD1. Germline trimming cut 3 bases from V and 3 bases from J; bases unmatched to any gene: 3. The CDR3 runs 14 residues. Germline V gene sequence: CDR1 SGHRS, CDR2 YFSETQ.

The chain has TRBV5-4 and TRBJ1-2, with D uncertain. Trimming cost V 0 bases and J 4 bases, with 7 bases left between them. CDR1 and CDR2 (germline): SGHNT, YYREEE (reference sequence). CDR3 length equals 13 residues. The DNA of the CDR3 is TGTGCCAGCAGCTTGGGACCGATCTATGGCTACACCTTC. Translating gives CASSLGPIYGYTF.

Worth noting for this clone: The same CDR3 arises from other DNA sequences in this sample as well. The chain carries TRBV29-1 and TRBJ2-7, with D unclear. Trimming pared 4 bases from V and 1 base from J, leaving 8 bases between. Germline V CDR1 and CDR2: SQVTM, ANQGSEA. CDR3 length: 12 residues. DNA for the CDR3: TGCAGCGTTGTATCGAGTTCCTACGAGCAGTACTTC. It codes for CSVVSSSYEQYF.

This clone showed up just once. The CDR3 here is CASSYGDPGSYEQYF. In DNA form, the CDR3 reads TGTGCCAGCAGTTATGGCGACCCGGGCTCCTACGAGCAGTACTTC. The chain carries TRBV6-6 and TRBJ2-7; no reliable D call. Trimming took 3 bases from V and 0 from J, leaving 12 bases between them. The CDR3 extends over 15 amino acids. Germline lookup yields CDR1 MNHNY and CDR2 SVGAGI (reference sequence).

This clone was observed a single time. The rearrangement uses TRBV11-2 and TRBJ2-3, with TRBD2 matching 8 bases. Trimming at V came to 0 bases and at J to 2 bases, leaving 7 bases not matched to a gene. Per germline, CDR1 SGHAT and CDR2 FQNNGV. The CDR3 runs to 17 residues. This CDR3 reads CASSLDRASGFTDTQYF. CDR3 nucleotide sequence: TGTGCCAGCAGCTTAGATAGGGCTAGCGGGTTCACAGATACGCAGTATTTT.

The rearrangement links TRBV7-2 to TRBJ2-5, with 9 bases identical to TRBD2. CDR3 length equals 19 residues. After removal of 0 bases from V and 7 bases from J, the junction contained 18 bases not matched to a gene. Germline CDR1 SGHTA, CDR2 FQGNSA. Here the CDR3 DNA reads TGTGCCAGCAGCTTAGCGCCGCAGGGCGCGGGAGGGCCTTTTGTGACCCAGTACTTC. Amino acid sequence: CASSLAPQGAGGPFVTQYF. The full variable domain, in which reference TRBV7-2 and TRBJ2-5 provide the parts outside the CDR3, is GAGVSQSPSNKVTEKGKDVELRCDPISGHTALYWYRQSLGQGLEFLIYFQGNSAPDKSGLPSDRFSAERTGGSVSTLTIQRTQQEDSAVYLCASSLAPQGAGGPFVTQYFGPGTRLLVL.

The table lists this clone with a count of one. This chain uses TRBV4-2 with TRBJ2-1, with 11 bases matching TRBD2. The V gene's germline CDR1 is LGHNA and CDR2 YNFKEQ. This CDR3 has 14 amino acids. J was trimmed by 6 bases and V by 5 bases; bases with no gene match: 3. The CDR3 is CASSIAGGLNEQFF. CDR3 DNA sequence: TGTGCCAGCAGCATAGCGGGAGGGCTCAATGAGCAGTTCTTC.

The chain carries TRBV27 and TRBJ1-6, with D tentatively TRBD1 (6 bases). Germline V CDR1 and CDR2: MNHEY, SMNVEV (reference sequence). The CDR3 has 14 amino acids. The V and J ends lost 5 bases and 9 bases respectively, with 14 bases between them. CDR3 DNA sequence: TGTGCCAGCAGTAATACAGGGATGGGTTCACCCCTCCACTTT. Its translation is CASSNTGMGSPLHF.

Of note for this clone: The sample holds other DNA sequences that translate to the same CDR3. V is TRBV11-2 and J is TRBJ1-2, with unresolved D. CDR1 and CDR2 (germline): SGHAT, FQNNGV. The V end was cut by 3 bases, the J end by 2 bases, with 7 bases between. The CDR3 has 13 residues. The CDR3 DNA sequence: TGTGCCAGCAGCTTTGGGGAGAACTATGGCTACACCTTC. This sequence encodes CASSFGENYGYTF.

The rearrangement uses TRBV13 and TRBJ1-1, with a weak D call TRBD1 (6 bases). The CDR3 runs 16 residues. Per germline, CDR1 PRHDT and CDR2 FYEKMQ (reference sequence). Trimming took off 4 bases at V and 1 base at J, with 16 bases between the two ends. The CDR3 loop reads CASSSSQGSGNTEAFF. The CDR3, as DNA: TGTGCCAGCAGCTCCTCACAGGGCTCCGGGAACACTGAAGCTTTCTTT. Together with reference TRBV13 and TRBJ1-1, the CDR3 gives the full variable domain: AAGVIQSPRHLIKEKRETATLKCYPIPRHDTVYWYQQGPGQDPQFLISFYEKMQSDKGSIPDRFSAQQFSDYHSELNMSSLELGDSALYFCASSSSQGSGNTEAFFGQGTRLTVV.

The V and J genes are TRBV7-6 and TRBJ2-1; 8 nucleotides line up with TRBD2. The CDR3 is 15 residues long. The V segment lost 3 bases and the J segment 2 bases; nucleotides outside the gene matches: 3. CDR1 is SGHVS and CDR2 is FNYEAQ in the germline V gene. CDR3 bases: TGTGCCAGCAGCTTTACGGGGGGGGCCTACAATGAGCAGTTCTTC. Encoded protein: CASSFTGGAYNEQFF.

Concerning this clone itself: Other DNA sequences in the same sample also yield this CDR3. This chain uses TRBV6-1 with TRBJ1-5; the D gene is possibly TRBD1 (5 bases). Germline CDR1 MNHNS, CDR2 SASEGT. The CDR3 consists of 16 residues. Trimming shortened V by 2 bases and J by 2 bases, and 13 bases separated the two germline ends. The CDR3 coding sequence is TGTGCCAGCAGTGAATGGGCGGGGGAGGGCAATCAGCCCCAGCATTTT. Protein sequence: CASSEWAGEGNQPQHF.

This clone was seen only once. This chain links TRBV7-6 with TRBJ1-2; the match to TRBD1 covers 9 bases. The germline V gene has CDR1 SGHVS and CDR2 FNYEAQ. The CDR3 covers 17 residues. Trimming removed 5 bases from V and 4 bases from J; junction bases left unmatched: 14. The CDR3 region is CASSLTGQGLGGYGYTF. Here the CDR3 DNA reads TGTGCCAGCAGCCTAACTGGACAGGGGTTAGGGGGCTATGGCTACACCTTC. The entire variable domain, with the rest obtained from reference TRBV7-6 and TRBJ1-2, is as follows: GAGVSQSPRYKVTKRGQDVALRCDPISGHVSLYWYRQALGQGPEFLTYFNYEAQQDKSGLPNDRFSAERPEGSISTLTIQRTEQRDSAMYRCASSLTGQGLGGYGYTFGSGTRLTVV.

The V and J genes are TRBV4-1 and TRBJ2-1; D remains ambiguous. The germline V gene encodes CDR1 MGHRA and CDR2 YSYEKL. Trimming took off 0 bases at V and 2 bases at J, with 11 bases between the two ends. The CDR3 spans 16 residues. CDR3 in DNA: TGCGCCAGCAGCCAAGATTCTGCACCTACCTACAATGAGCAGTTCTTC. This translates into CASSQDSAPTYNEQFF.

The chain has TRBV15 and TRBJ2-1; 8 nucleotides agree with TRBD2. The CDR3 length is 13 residues. J gave up 8 bases and V 4 bases, and 4 bases lay outside the gene matches. The germline V gene has CDR1 LNHNV and CDR2 YYDKDF (reference sequence). DNA of the CDR3: TGTGCCACCAGCACGAAGCGGGAGTATGAGCAGTTCTTC. It specifies CATSTKREYEQFF.

The genes are TRBV4-1 and TRBJ1-2, with D uncertain. Trimming left V 5 bases short and J 3 bases short, with 10 bases between. The CDR3 is made up of 13 amino acids. Per the germline V gene, CDR1 is MGHRA and CDR2 is YSYEKL. CDR3 nucleotide sequence: TGCGCCAGCAGCGGGGTTGGGGACTATGGCTACACCTTC. It is translated as CASSGVGDYGYTF.

V is TRBV27 and J is TRBJ2-1; no reliable D call. CDR1 is MNHEY, CDR2 SMNVEV, per germline (reference sequence). The CDR3 is made up of 16 amino acids. V lost 3 bases to trimming and J lost 0 bases, with 12 bases between them. The CDR3 sequence is CASSFTPPDSYNEQFF. CDR3 DNA: TGTGCCAGCAGTTTCACCCCACCCGACTCCTACAATGAGCAGTTCTTC.

The rearrangement uses TRBV4-3 and TRBJ2-3; the match to TRBD2 covers 7 bases. Per germline, CDR1 LGHNA and CDR2 YSLEER. V lost 3 bases and J lost 0; bases outside the gene matches: 15. This CDR3 region has 19 residues. Here the CDR3 DNA reads TGCGCCAGCAGCCAGTCCTGGTGGGGGGGACTGGGGAGCACAGATACGCAGTATTTT. This sequence encodes CASSQSWWGGLGSTDTQYF.

The chain employs TRBV9 and TRBJ2-7; 9 bases are a match to TRBD1. The CDR3 is 14 amino acids. Germline V gives CDR1 SGDLS, CDR2 YYNGEE. V gave up 3 bases and J gave up 5 bases; unmatched junction bases: 6. DNA for the CDR3: TGTGCCAGCAGCGCGGGACAGGGAGGCGACGAGCAGTACTTC. This codes for CASSAGQGGDEQYF.

V gene TRBV6-5 combines with J gene TRBJ2-7; the match to TRBD1 covers 10 bases. CDR3 length: 13 amino acids. With V trimmed by 10 bases and J by 3 bases, 6 bases remained unmatched. Germline values: CDR1 MNHEY, CDR2 SVGAGI. The DNA for the CDR3 is TGTGCCACCCTGACAGGGGGCGGCTACGAGCAGTACTTC. Translating it yields CATLTGGGYEQYF.

The chain links TRBV5-1 to TRBJ2-1; TRBD1 is a possible D gene (6 bases). From germline, CDR1 is SGHRS and CDR2 YFSETQ. Trimming cost V 7 bases and J 8 bases, with 19 bases left between them. The CDR3 spans 14 residues. CDR3 sequence: CASGQGIFFDEQFF. The CDR3 nucleotides read TGCGCCAGCGGTCAGGGGATCTTTTTTGATGAGCAGTTCTTC.

The chain carries TRBV2 and TRBJ2-7, with 12 bases fitting TRBD2. Per the germline V gene, CDR1 is SNHLY and CDR2 is FYNNEI. The CDR3 covers 15 residues. J gave up 6 bases and V 4 bases, and 7 bases lay outside the gene matches. CDR3 residues: CASSGASGGVGEQYF. CDR3 in DNA: TGTGCCAGCAGTGGGGCTAGCGGGGGGGTCGGCGAGCAGTACTTC.

The chain employs TRBV6-1 and TRBJ2-3, with D hard to call. Germline CDR1 reads MNHNS; CDR2 reads SASEGT. This CDR3 spans 19 amino acids. With 2 bases removed from V and 0 bases from J, the gap between germline ends came to 21 bases. The CDR3, as DNA: TGTGCCAGCAGTGAAAGGGCCTATCCCACCTTGGGTAGCACAGATACGCAGTATTTT. Translating gives CASSERAYPTLGSTDTQYF.

The chain couples TRBV5-1 to TRBJ2-7; D unresolved. Between the trimmed V and J ends, which lost 4 bases and 5 bases, there was a span of 19 bases. The CDR3 totals 15 residues. Germline V gene data show CDR1 as SGHRS and CDR2 as YFSETQ. The DNA for the CDR3 is TGCGCCAGCAGCCTAGGGCTCTTACCCCTTGACGAGCAGTACTTC. The encoded protein is CASSLGLLPLDEQYF.